This TCR beta chain was sequenced for a study of blood T cell repertoires in COVID-19. Across the study: In each case, the material was cDNA or gDNA derived from T cells, B-cell-depleted T cells, or PBMCs.

TCRdb's copy holds only in-frame clones and misses some; the assay was immunoSEQ multiplex PCR. Of about 530,000 clones listed, around nine tenths are singletons. Germline CDR1 is LNHDA and CDR2 is SQIVND (reference sequence). V was trimmed by 2 bases and J by 9 bases, leaving 13 bases between them. The CDR3 is 13 amino acids. The chain couples TRBV19 to TRBJ2-5, with D unresolved. This TCR was recovered from a woman aged 50 to 60 with COVID-19, enrolled during active disease. The sample consisted of peripheral blood. This chain's CDR3 is CASSIPGSVAQYF. CDR3 DNA: TGTGCCAGTAGTATACCAGGCTCGGTGGCCCAGTACTTC.